The following is a T cell receptor (beta chain) sequence with its context. The sample is drawn from a study of T cells expressing NK-cell markers. From the 5' RACE reads, TCRdb lists one entry per CDR3 protein and no DNA. The ten top clones account for about 1.5%, within a sample of some 500,000 distinct CDR3 sequences. The sequenced sample was blood T cells: a sorted CD56 or NKG2C T cell subset, CD4+ or CD8+ T cells, or bulk PBMC T cells (not recorded which). The TCR comes from a woman between 50 and 59 years old in good health.

CDR3 sequence: CASSLATRAYNEQFF. This chain uses TRBV5-1 with TRBJ2-1. The CDR3 has 15 amino acids. CDR1 and CDR2 from the germline V gene are SGHRS and YFSETQ.